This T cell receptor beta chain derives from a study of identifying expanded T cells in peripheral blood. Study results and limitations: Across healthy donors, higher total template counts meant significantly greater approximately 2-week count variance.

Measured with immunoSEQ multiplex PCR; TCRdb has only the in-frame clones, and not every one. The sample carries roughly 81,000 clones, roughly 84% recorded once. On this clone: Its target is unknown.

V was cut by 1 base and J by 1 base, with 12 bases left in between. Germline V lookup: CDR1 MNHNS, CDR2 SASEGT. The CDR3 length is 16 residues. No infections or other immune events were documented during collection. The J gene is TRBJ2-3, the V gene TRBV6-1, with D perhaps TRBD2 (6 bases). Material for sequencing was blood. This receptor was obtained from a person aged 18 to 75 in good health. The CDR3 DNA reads TGTGCCAGCAGTGAAGTAGCGGACGGGGGCACAGATACGCAGTATTTT. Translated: CASSEVADGGTDTQYF.